These 17 T cell receptor beta chains originate from one sample sequenced in a study of tumor and adjacent non-tumor tissue in lung cancer. The library came from three nested PCR rounds adapted from ARM-PCR protocols. In TCRdb, the multiplex PCR reads were re-called with MiXCR into one record per CDR3 protein. The table has 98,000 or so distinct CDR3 sequences, 80% seen once; the top ten hold roughly 29%. The template was RNA from unsorted bulk tissue. More than 3 cm separated this lung sample from the edge of the tumor. Sequencing was performed on distant non-tumor lung tissue. These receptors were taken from a man in his 60s with small cell lung cancer.

The DNA for the CDR3 is TGTGCTAGTGGTTTGGGCCCATATATGCAGTATTTT. This sequence encodes CASGLGPYMQYF. The J gene is TRBJ2-3, the V gene TRBV12-5; D gene unclear. Trimming removed 1 base at V and 11 bases at J, with 10 bases between. Germline-derived CDR1 and CDR2 are LGHNT and FRNRAP. The CDR3 loop spans 12 amino acids.

With respect to this clonotype: An end of the junction does not agree with germline; a read error may underlie this. The rearrangement links TRBV12-5 to TRBJ2-1, with D perhaps assigned TRBD1 or TRBD2 (6 bases each). The CDR3 is made up of 14 amino acids. The germline gives CDR1 LGHNT, CDR2 FRNRAP. The CDR3: CTSRGQDSYNEQFF. The CDR3 nucleotides read TGTACTAGTCGGGGGCAGGACTCCTACAATGAGCAGTTCTTC.

For this clonotype: A much larger clone differs from this one at a single base, so this may be a read error. V is TRBV28 and J is TRBJ1-1; D is unclear. V was shortened by 7 bases and J by 6 bases, with 15 bases between the two germline ends. The CDR3 consists of 13 residues. Germline loops: CDR1 MDHEN, CDR2 SYDVKM. The CDR3 bases are TGTGCCAGCAACTCGGTCAGGTTCGCTGAAGCTTTCTTT. Its translation: CASNSVRFAEAFF.

The V call is TRBV29-1, the J call TRBJ2-1; possible D gene TRBD2, 6 bases. The CDR3 covers 14 residues. CDR1 is SQVTM and CDR2 is ANQGSEA in the germline V gene. CDR3 DNA: TGCGGCATCTCTGGGCGGGAAGCGGTACGTGAGCAGTTCTTC. It is translated as CGISGREAVREQFF.

About this clonotype: At one of its ends the junction is not consistent with the germline gene, which may arise from a read error. The V and J genes are TRBV11-2 and TRBJ2-1; the D gene is possibly TRBD2 (5 bases). Germline CDR1 reads SGHAT; CDR2 reads FQNNGV. The CDR3 runs 15 residues. The CDR3 DNA sequence: TGTGCCAGCAGCCCGGGAATAGCAGGAGACAATGAGCAATTCTTC. This sequence encodes CASSPGIAGDNEQFF.

A word on this clonotype: A much larger clone lies one base from this, so it may be a read error. Here the CDR3 DNA reads TGCAGTGATAGCGGGCTAGCGGGAGATGAGCAGTTCTTC. It codes for CSDSGLAGDEQFF. This rearrangement joins TRBV20-1 to TRBJ2-1; TRBD2 aligns across 10 bases. Germline V gives CDR1 DFQATT, CDR2 SNEGSKA (reference sequence). V lost 7 bases to trimming and J lost 8 bases; unmatched junction nucleotides: 8. This CDR3 spans 13 amino acids.

On this clonotype itself: One base away lies a much larger clone, so this may be a sequencing read error. V gene TRBV20-1 combines with J gene TRBJ1-2; TRBD1 aligns across 9 bases. V was clipped by 8 bases and J by 4 bases; unmatched bases: 14. This CDR3 spans 15 amino acids. In germline, CDR1 is DFQATT, CDR2 SNEGSKA (reference sequence). CDR3 in DNA: TGCAGTACTATTCAACCGGGACAGGGTGTCTATGGCTACACCTTC. Translation gives CSTIQPGQGVYGYTF.

Note on this clonotype: The junction shows a germline mismatch at one end, possibly a read error. The rearrangement joins TRBV14 to TRBJ2-1; D gene unclear. Germline CDR1 SGHDN, CDR2 FVKESK. The CDR3 consists of 18 residues. The CDR3 DNA reads TGTGCCTGCAGCCGAGATATCGTCCCGGGCAAACCCTACAATGAGCAGTTCTTC. Translation gives CACSRDIVPGKPYNEQFF.

This clonotype occurred a few times. A single base separates this from a much larger clone, so it may be a read error. CDR3 region: CACRRGGVGELFF. The CDR3 DNA sequence: TGTGCCTGCAGGCGGGGGGGGGTCGGGGAGCTGTTTTTT. This chain joins TRBV12-3 or TRBV12-4 and TRBJ2-2; 9 nucleotides match TRBD2. The CDR3 totals 13 residues.

The V gene is TRBV5-4, the J gene TRBJ2-3, with TRBD2 identical over 7 bases. Germline V gives CDR1 SGHNT, CDR2 YYREEE (reference sequence). The CDR3 loop spans 14 amino acids. This CDR3 is CAGLNAGVEDTQYF. The CDR3 nucleotides are TGTGCAGGTCTCAATGCGGGAGTTGAAGATACGCAGTATTTT.

V usage is TRBV19 and J usage is TRBJ1-2; no clear D gene. There are 14 residues in the CDR3. The germline V gene encodes CDR1 LNHDA and CDR2 SQIVND (reference sequence). Trimming removed 3 bases at V and 0 bases at J, with 8 bases between. CDR3 in DNA: TGTGCCAGTAGTATTCCGGAGGCTAACTATGGCTACACCTTC. Its protein product is CASSIPEANYGYTF.

As concerns this clonotype: Germline and junction disagree at one end, which may indicate a read error. This chain uses TRBV4-2 with TRBJ2-6; 8 bases match TRBD2. Germline V gene lookup returns CDR1 LGHNA and CDR2 YNFKEQ. There are 18 residues in the CDR3. The CDR3 here is CASSQDAGGHFGANVLTF. The CDR3 coding sequence is TGCGCCAGCAGCCAAGATGCGGGGGGACACTTTGGGGCCAACGTCCTGACTTTC.

On this clonotype itself: A much bigger clone sits one base away, suggesting this may be a read error. Here the CDR3 omits its conserved ending phenylalanine or tryptophan, so a read error is the likely source. The rearrangement links TRBV7-9 to TRBJ2-1, with D unresolved. Germline V gene data show CDR1 as SEHNR and CDR2 as FQNEAQ (reference sequence). Between the trimmed V and J ends, which lost 4 bases and 6 bases, there was a span of 13 bases. CDR3 length equals 14 residues. The CDR3 DNA reads TGTGCCAGCAGCTCGACTCTGCTCAGCAATGAGCAGTTCTAC. This sequence encodes CASSSTLLSNEQFY.

The chain couples TRBV11-2 to TRBJ2-4; D is undetermined. TRBJ2-1 explains the end of the DNA better; the J call may be wrong. From germline, CDR1 is SGHAT and CDR2 FQNNGV. This CDR3 has 15 residues. CDR3: CASSLGHPAKNIQFF. The CDR3, as DNA: TGTGCCAGCAGCTTGGGCCACCCCGCAAAAAACATTCAGTTCTTC.

Regarding this clonotype: The junction does not match germline at one end; this may be a read error. CDR3 loop: CTSSNGSGANVLSF. The CDR3 coding sequence is TGTACCAGCAGCAATGGATCCGGTGCCAACGTCCTGAGTTTC. The rearrangement links TRBV11-2 to TRBJ2-6; no reliable D call. The V gene's germline CDR1 is SGHAT and CDR2 FQNNGV. The CDR3 is 14 residues long.

Details on this clonotype: At one boundary the junction diverges from the germline segment, which might be a read error. The J gene is TRBJ2-1, the V gene TRBV4-2; D possibly corresponds to TRBD1 (5 bases). CDR1 LGHNA and CDR2 YNFKEQ come from the germline V gene. The length of the CDR3 is 14 residues. The DNA for the CDR3 is TGTGTCAGCAGCCAAGTTTCAGGGAACAATGAGCTGTTCTTC. It specifies CVSSQVSGNNELFF.

Concerning this clonotype: Its ends do not fully match the called genes, so a read error is possible. The chain carries TRBV28 and TRBJ2-5; the D gene is possibly TRBD2 (5 bases). The CDR3 contains 12 residues. The germline gives CDR1 MDHEN, CDR2 SYDVKM. CDR3 bases: TGTGCCAGCACCCGCGTCGGGGAGACCCAGTATTTC. Translated: CASTRVGETQYF.